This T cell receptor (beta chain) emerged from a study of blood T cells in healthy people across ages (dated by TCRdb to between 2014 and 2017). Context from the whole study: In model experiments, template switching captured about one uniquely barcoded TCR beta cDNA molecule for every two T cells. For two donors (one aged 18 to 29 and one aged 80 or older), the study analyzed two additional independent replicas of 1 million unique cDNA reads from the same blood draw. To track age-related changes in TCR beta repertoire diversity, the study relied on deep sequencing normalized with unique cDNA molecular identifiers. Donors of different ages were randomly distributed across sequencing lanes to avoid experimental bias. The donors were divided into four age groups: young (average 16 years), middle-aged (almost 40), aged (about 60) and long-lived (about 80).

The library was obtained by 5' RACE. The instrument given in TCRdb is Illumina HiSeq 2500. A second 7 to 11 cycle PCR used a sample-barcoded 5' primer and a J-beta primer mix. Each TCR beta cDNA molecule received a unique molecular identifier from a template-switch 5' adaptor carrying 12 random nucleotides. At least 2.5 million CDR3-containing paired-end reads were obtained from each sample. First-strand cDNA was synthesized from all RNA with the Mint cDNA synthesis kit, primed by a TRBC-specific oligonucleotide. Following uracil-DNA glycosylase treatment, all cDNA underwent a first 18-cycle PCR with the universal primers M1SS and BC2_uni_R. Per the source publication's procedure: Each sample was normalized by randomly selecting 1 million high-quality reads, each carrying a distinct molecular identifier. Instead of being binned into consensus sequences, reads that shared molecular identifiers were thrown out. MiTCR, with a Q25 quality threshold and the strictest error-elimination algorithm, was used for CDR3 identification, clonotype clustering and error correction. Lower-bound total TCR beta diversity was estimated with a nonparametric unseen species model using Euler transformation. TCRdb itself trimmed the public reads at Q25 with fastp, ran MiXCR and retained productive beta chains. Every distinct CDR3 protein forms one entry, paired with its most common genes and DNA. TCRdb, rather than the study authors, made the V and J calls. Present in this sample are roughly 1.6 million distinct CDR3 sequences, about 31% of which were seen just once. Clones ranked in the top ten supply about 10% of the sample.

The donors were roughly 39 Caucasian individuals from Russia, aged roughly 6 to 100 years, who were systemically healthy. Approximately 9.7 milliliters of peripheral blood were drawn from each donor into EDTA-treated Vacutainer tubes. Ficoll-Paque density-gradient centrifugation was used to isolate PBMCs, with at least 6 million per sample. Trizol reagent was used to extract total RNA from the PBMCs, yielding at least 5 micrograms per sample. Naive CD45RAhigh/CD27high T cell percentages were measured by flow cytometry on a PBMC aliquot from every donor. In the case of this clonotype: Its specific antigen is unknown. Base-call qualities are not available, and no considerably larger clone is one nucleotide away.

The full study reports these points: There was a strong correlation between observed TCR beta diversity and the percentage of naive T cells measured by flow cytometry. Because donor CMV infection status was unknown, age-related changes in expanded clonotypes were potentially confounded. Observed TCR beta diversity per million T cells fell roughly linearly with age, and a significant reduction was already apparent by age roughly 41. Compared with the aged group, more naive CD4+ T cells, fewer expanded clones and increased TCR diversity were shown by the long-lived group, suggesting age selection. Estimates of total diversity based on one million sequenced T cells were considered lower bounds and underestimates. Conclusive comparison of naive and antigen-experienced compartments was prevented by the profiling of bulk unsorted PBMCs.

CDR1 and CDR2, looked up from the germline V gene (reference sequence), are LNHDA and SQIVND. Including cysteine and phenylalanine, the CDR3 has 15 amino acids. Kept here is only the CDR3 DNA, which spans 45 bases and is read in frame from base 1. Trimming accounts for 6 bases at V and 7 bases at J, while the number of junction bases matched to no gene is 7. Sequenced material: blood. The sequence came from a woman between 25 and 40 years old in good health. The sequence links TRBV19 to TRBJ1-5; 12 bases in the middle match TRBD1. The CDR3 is CASSFGTGGRQPQHF. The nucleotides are TGTGCCAGTAGCTTTGGGACAGGGGGCCGCCAGCCCCAGCATTTT.